This TCR beta chain was recorded in a study of radiotherapy plus CTLA-4 blockade in lung cancer (dated by TCRdb to the late 2010s). Study-wide context: Among the enrolled patients, around 19% had an objective response, and 31% reached disease control. Broad study findings and their caveats: The strongest predictors of response were reported to be early dynamic shifts in blood T cell clones along with a rise in serum interferon-beta following radiation. After treatment with radiotherapy and ipilimumab, TCR clones that originated in tumors expanded in peripheral blood.

V is cut by 3 bases and J by 7 bases, and the space between the germline ends is 12 bases. The CDR3 has 13 amino acids, counting the end cysteine and phenylalanine. Left in the record is the CDR3 DNA by itself, 39 bases read in frame from the first base. Taken from the germline V gene, the CDR1 and CDR2 loops are MNHNS and SASEGT. The study tested focal radiation therapy combined with CTLA-4 blockade (ipilimumab) in patients with chemo-refractory metastatic non-small-cell lung cancer. This clone was observed once. The clone's antigen remains unknown. No base-level quality is on record; no much larger clone is a single base apart. Libraries were prepared through the immunoSEQ multiplex PCR assay. TCRdb took this table from immuneACCESS and kept in-frame rearrangements with V and J called. Such tables lack part of the clones; where checked against another copy, unresolved V genes explain under half of the gap, and the rest is unexplained. For this sample the table gives around 80,000 clones, of which roughly 69% were detected only once. Over 9% of the sample is taken by the ten largest.

The source of this sequence is a human donor with non-small cell lung cancer whose response to radiotherapy plus ipilimumab could not be evaluated. The sample consisted of peripheral blood, taken from a patient treated with radiotherapy plus ipilimumab. The V and J genes are TRBV6-1 and TRBJ1-1, with a tentative D gene TRBD1 over 6 matching bases. This receptor has the CDR3 CASSDRGHNEAFF. The DNA sequence follows: TGTGCCAGCAGTGACAGGGGACATAATGAAGCTTTCTTT.